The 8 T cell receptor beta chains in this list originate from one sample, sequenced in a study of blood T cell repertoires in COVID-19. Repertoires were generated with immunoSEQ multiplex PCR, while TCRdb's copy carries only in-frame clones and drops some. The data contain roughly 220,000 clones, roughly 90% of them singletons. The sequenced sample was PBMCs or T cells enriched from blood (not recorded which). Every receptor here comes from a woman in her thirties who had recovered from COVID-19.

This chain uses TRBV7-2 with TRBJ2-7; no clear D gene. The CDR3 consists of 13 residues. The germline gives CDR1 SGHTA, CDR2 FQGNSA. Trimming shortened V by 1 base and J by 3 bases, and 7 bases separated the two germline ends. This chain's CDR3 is CASSLVPNYEQYF. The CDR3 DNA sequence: TGTGCCAGCAGCTTAGTTCCAAACTACGAGCAGTACTTC. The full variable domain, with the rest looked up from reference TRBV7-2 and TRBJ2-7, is GAGVSQSPSNKVTEKGKDVELRCDPISGHTALYWYRQSLGQGLEFLIYFQGNSAPDKSGLPSDRFSAERTGGSVSTLTIQRTQQEDSAVYLCASSLVPNYEQYFGPGTRLTVT.

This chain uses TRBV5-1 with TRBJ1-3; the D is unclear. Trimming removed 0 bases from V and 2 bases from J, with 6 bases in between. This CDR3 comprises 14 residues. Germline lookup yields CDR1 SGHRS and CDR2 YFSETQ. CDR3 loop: CASSLASAGNTIYF. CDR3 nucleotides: TGCGCCAGCAGCTTGGCTTCCGCTGGAAACACCATATATTTT.

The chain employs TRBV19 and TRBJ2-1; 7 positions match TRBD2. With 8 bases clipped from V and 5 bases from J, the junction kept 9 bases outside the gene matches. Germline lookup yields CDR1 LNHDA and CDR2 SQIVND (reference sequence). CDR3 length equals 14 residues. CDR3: CASHPRGSNNEQFF. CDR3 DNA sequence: TGTGCCAGTCACCCGCGGGGGAGTAACAATGAGCAGTTCTTC.

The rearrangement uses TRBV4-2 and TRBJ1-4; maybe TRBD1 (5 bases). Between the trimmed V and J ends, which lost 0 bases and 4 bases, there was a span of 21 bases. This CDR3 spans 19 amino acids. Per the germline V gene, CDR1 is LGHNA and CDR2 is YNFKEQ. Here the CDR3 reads CASSQESGGSSGFNEKLFF. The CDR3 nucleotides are TGTGCCAGCAGCCAAGAAAGCGGGGGATCTTCTGGCTTTAATGAAAAACTGTTTTTT.

The chain's CDR3 is CASSLDRNVLTF. The CDR3 DNA is TGTGCCAGCAGCTTAGACAGAAACGTCCTGACTTTC. This chain joins TRBV7-3 and TRBJ2-6, with a weak D call TRBD1 (5 bases). Germline V gene lookup returns CDR1 SGHTA and CDR2 FQGTGA. The germline V and J ends were trimmed by 2 bases and 10 bases, with 6 bases remaining between them. The CDR3 loop spans 12 amino acids.

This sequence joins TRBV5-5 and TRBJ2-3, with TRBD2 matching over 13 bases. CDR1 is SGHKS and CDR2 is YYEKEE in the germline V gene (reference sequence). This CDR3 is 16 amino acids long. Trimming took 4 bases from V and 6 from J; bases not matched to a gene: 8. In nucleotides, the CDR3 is TGTGCCAGCAGCCTGACTAGCGGGGGGACTACGGATACGCAGTATTTT. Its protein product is CASSLTSGGTTDTQYF.

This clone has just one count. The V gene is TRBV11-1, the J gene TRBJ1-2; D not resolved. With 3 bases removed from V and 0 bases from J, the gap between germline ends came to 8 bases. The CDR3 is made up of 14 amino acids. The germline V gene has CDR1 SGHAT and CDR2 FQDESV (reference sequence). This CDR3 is CASSLGGANYGYTF. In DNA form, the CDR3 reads TGTGCCAGCAGCTTGGGCGGGGCTAACTATGGCTACACCTTC.

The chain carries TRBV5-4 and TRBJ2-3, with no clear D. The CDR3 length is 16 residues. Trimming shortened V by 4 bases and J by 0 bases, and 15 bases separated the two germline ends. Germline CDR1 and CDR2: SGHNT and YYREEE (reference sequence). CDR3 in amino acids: CASSDTSISSTDTQYF. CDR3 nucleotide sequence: TGTGCCAGCAGCGATACTTCAATTTCTAGCACAGATACGCAGTATTTT.